This T cell receptor beta chain comes out of a study of blood T cell repertoires in COVID-19. In the original processing: Reference gene primer amplification yielded estimated nucleated cell counts. Profiled with immunoSEQ multiplex PCR; TCRdb holds only in-frame clones, not every one. V and J calls plus clone size are reproduced from that table; the DNA served to infer D and trimming. The data hold approximately 110,000 clones, with more than 75% observed a single time. Sequences were obtained from peripheral blood. The clonotype was recovered from a man aged 35-49 years with acute or convalescent COVID-19.

The CDR3 region is CASSREGEVRGYEQYF. DNA for the CDR3: TGCGCCAGCAGCCGCGAAGGAGAGGTGCGCGGTTACGAGCAGTACTTC. The V call is TRBV5-1, the J call TRBJ2-7; D unclear. CDR3 length equals 16 residues. Germline lookup yields CDR1 SGHRS and CDR2 YFSETQ. The V gene lost 4 bases and the J gene lost 4 bases, with 21 bases spanning the gap. Using reference TRBV5-1 and TRBJ2-7 for the parts outside the CDR3, the full variable domain is KAGVTQTPRYLIKTRGQQVTLSCSPISGHRSVSWYQQTPGQGLQFLFEYFSETQRNKGNFPGRFSGRQFSNSRSEMNVSTLELGDSALYLCASSREGEVRGYEQYFGPGTRLTVT.